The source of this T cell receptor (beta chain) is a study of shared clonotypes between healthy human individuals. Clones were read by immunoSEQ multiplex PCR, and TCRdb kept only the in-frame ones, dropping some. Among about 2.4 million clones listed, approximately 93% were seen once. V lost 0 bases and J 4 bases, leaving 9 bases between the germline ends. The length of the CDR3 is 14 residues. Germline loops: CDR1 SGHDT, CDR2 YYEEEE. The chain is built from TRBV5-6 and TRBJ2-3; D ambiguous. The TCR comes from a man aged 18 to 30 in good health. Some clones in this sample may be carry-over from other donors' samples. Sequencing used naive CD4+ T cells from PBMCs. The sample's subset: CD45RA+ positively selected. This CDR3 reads CASSLGHGADTQYF. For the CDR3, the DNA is TGTGCCAGCAGCTTGGGCCATGGGGCAGATACGCAGTATTTT.